This T cell receptor beta chain was sequenced for a study of blood T cell repertoires in COVID-19. Whole-study context: PBMCs, B-cell-depleted T cells, or T cells provided the cDNA or gDNA that made up the material.

Assay used: immunoSEQ multiplex PCR; TCRdb lists only in-frame clones, some missing. The sample records 90,000 to 120,000 clones, about three quarters being singletons. There are 13 residues in the CDR3. V was trimmed by 5 bases and J by 4 bases, leaving 11 bases between them. Germline-derived CDR1 and CDR2 are SEHNR and FQNEAQ (reference sequence). The rearrangement uses TRBV7-9 and TRBJ1-2, with D unresolved. The sequence came from a woman in her thirties or forties with acute or convalescent COVID-19. Sequencing was performed on peripheral blood. CDR3 loop: CASSPTESYGYTF. The CDR3, as DNA: TGTGCCAGCAGCCCTACAGAATCCTATGGCTACACCTTC.